This T cell receptor beta chain comes out of a study of PD-L1 blockade in urothelial cancer. Study-level information: Males with bladder-origin urothelial cancer constituted about nine tenths of the roughly 29 patients. Researchers looked at the blood 3 weeks (second dose) and 6 weeks after treatment began. Counts from blood samples showed a median of roughly 130,000 T cells.

V gave up 3 bases and J gave up 1 base, with 9 bases separating them. The CDR3 runs 14 residues. In germline, CDR1 is SGHKS, CDR2 YYEKEE (reference sequence). Whole-study findings and limits: In blood sampled pretreatment, TCR clonality below the median predicted better survival.

Using immunoSEQ multiplex PCR, the repertoire was profiled, and TCRdb retains in-frame clones only, with some absent. The sample carries tens of thousands of clones, 90% recorded once. Time point meaning: pretreatment peripheral blood. Comment on this clone: The antigen remains undetermined.

The input for sequencing was PBMCs, taken around atezolizumab (anti-PD-L1) treatment. The TCR sequence derives from a man in his 60s with urothelial cancer. The J gene is TRBJ2-3, the V gene TRBV5-5; a weak D match, TRBD2 (6 bases). The CDR3 DNA reads TGTGCCAGCAGCTCACCGGGGGGCACAGATACGCAGTATTTT. Protein sequence: CASSSPGGTDTQYF.